This TCR beta chain was retrieved from a study of T cells expressing NK-cell markers. The CDR3 consists of 21 residues. The germline CDR1 and CDR2 sequences are SGHVS and FNYEAQ. No DNA is given; TCRdb re-called the 5' RACE reads and lists each CDR3 protein once. This table holds approximately 420,000 distinct CDR3 sequences. V usage is TRBV7-6 and J usage is TRBJ2-2; there is no DNA to check the TCRdb D call of TRBD2. The sequencing input was blood T cells: a sorted CD56 or NKG2C T cell subset, CD4+ or CD8+ T cells, or bulk PBMC T cells (not recorded which). The receptor comes from a woman aged 45-65 years in good health. The CDR3 here is CASSFKPGTSGPSSHPGELFF.